This T cell receptor beta chain was identified during a study of blood T cell repertoires in COVID-19. Whole-study context: Both acute and convalescent COVID-19 samples were obtained from the United States, Italy and Spain.

Original processing methods: Amplification of reference gene primers was used by the study to estimate nucleated cell counts. Profiling relied on immunoSEQ multiplex PCR, and the TCRdb table lists in-frame clones only, not all of them. The V and J calls and clone size are taken from that table; D and trimming were inferred from the DNA. The sample has roughly 48,000 clones, roughly 86% seen once. CDR3 length: 15 amino acids. The germline V gene has CDR1 MNHEY and CDR2 SVGAGI. The junction had 8 bases not matched to a gene; V was cut back by 5 bases and J by 6 bases. The sequenced sample was peripheral blood. The sequence derives from a human donor in a cohort sampled during active COVID-19. The chain links TRBV6-5 to TRBJ1-2; 11 bases line up with TRBD1. The CDR3 spells CASSQAGTGGNGYTF. The DNA for the CDR3 is TGTGCCAGCAGTCAGGCCGGGACAGGGGGAAATGGCTACACCTTC.